This TCR beta chain was recorded in a study of identical twins. The cDNA had a unique molecular identifier and a template-switch universal primer site. TCRdb fed the 5' RACE reads into MiXCR, producing one record per CDR3 protein. The table lists under 1 million distinct CDR3 sequences, about 12% of them singletons. V dropped 0 bases and J dropped 2 bases, with 7 bases sitting between them. From germline, CDR1 is SGHVS and CDR2 FNYEAQ. The CDR3 is 15 residues long. Remarks on this clonotype: Its antigen is currently unknown.

Study outcomes and limitations: The study reached conclusions through statistical analysis that was cross-sectional, not following the same donors.

This same sample was also part of a study on yellow fever vaccine responses in identical twins.

Input material: PBMCs. The receptor's source is a woman in her late teens or twenties in good health. This rearrangement joins TRBV7-6 to TRBJ2-2; D remains unclear. CDR3 protein: CASSLALGNTGELFF. CDR3 coding DNA: TGTGCCAGCAGCTTAGCGCTCGGTAACACCGGGGAGCTGTTTTTT.